One sample yielded the 27 T cell receptor beta chains listed below, sequenced in a study of T cell responses to AZD1222 COVID-19 vaccine. Measured with immunoSEQ multiplex PCR; TCRdb has only the in-frame clones, and not every one. The table includes about 93,000 clones, more than 80% detected once. This material consisted of peripheral blood, taken 28 days after the second AZD1222 dose. The receptors come from an adult who received the AZD1222 COVID-19 vaccine.

The chain has TRBV6-2 or TRBV6-3 and TRBJ1-3; TRBD1 agrees at 7 bases. The V segment lost 4 bases and the J segment 4 bases; nucleotides outside the gene matches: 7. Germline V gives CDR1 MNHEY, CDR2 SVGEGT. CDR3 size: 15 residues. DNA for the CDR3: TGTGCCAGCAGTTCCTTCGACAGGGACGGAAACACCATATATTTT. This encodes CASSSFDRDGNTIYF.

V gene TRBV7-9 combines with J gene TRBJ1-1, with 7 bases aligning to TRBD1. CDR1 and CDR2 (germline): SEHNR, FQNEAQ (reference sequence). J lost 6 bases, V lost 2 bases, and 6 bases had no gene match. CDR3 length equals 14 residues. DNA of the CDR3: TGTGCCAGCAGCTTATCAGGGGGATCGCCTGAAGCTTTCTTT. Protein: CASSLSGGSPEAFF.

This chain connects TRBV30 to TRBJ2-3; 7 nucleotides align to TRBD1. There are 14 residues in the CDR3. Germline-derived CDR1 and CDR2 are GTSNPN and SVGIG (reference sequence). V shed 3 bases, J shed 2 bases, and the junction held 5 bases outside the gene matches. CDR3 region: CAWSADRNTDTQYF. Written as DNA, the CDR3 is TGTGCCTGGAGCGCGGACAGGAACACAGATACGCAGTATTTT.

The gene calls are TRBV10-1 and TRBJ2-1; the D is unclear. Germline loops: CDR1 WNHNN, CDR2 SYGVQD (reference sequence). The length of the CDR3 is 13 residues. Between the trimmed V and J ends, which lost 4 bases and 4 bases, there was a span of 8 bases. The CDR3 spells CASSAGSYNEQFF. CDR3 bases: TGCGCCAGCAGTGCGGGCAGTTACAATGAGCAGTTCTTC.

The rearrangement uses TRBV3-1 (or the pseudogene TRBV3-2) and TRBJ2-3; no definite D call. This CDR3 is built from 11 residues. CDR1 and CDR2 from the germline V gene are LGHDT and YNNKEL (reference sequence). The ends were cut back, 2 bases at V and 5 bases at J, with 2 bases in the middle. CDR3 nucleotide sequence: TGTGCCAGCAGCCAACGAGATACGCAGTATTTT. This encodes CASSQRDTQYF.

This clone is a singleton in its sample. The same CDR3 is also encoded by other DNA sequences in this sample. This rearrangement joins TRBV27 to TRBJ1-1; 9 bases fit TRBD1. Germline CDR1 and CDR2: MNHEY and SMNVEV (reference sequence). The CDR3 covers 14 residues. V shed 5 bases, J shed 2 bases, and the junction held 3 bases outside the gene matches. The chain's CDR3 is CASSLTGGNTEAFF. The CDR3 coding sequence is TGTGCCAGCAGTCTAACAGGGGGCAACACTGAAGCTTTCTTT.

In DNA, the CDR3 is TGTGCCAGCAGGAGGGCGGGAGGGAACACCGGGGAGCTGTTTTTT. Protein sequence: CASRRAGGNTGELFF. The chain combines TRBV7-3 with TRBJ2-2; 8 nucleotides line up with TRBD2. CDR1 and CDR2 (germline): SGHTA, FQGTGA. The CDR3 has 15 residues. V lost 6 bases to trimming and J lost 1 base; unmatched junction nucleotides: 4.

In its sample, this clone was seen once. The chain joins TRBV12-5 to TRBJ1-3; possibly TRBD1 for D (6 bases). The V gene's germline CDR1 is LGHNT and CDR2 FRNRAP. Trimming cost V 0 bases and J 2 bases, with 11 bases left between them. There are 16 residues in the CDR3. The CDR3 region is CASGLVLGAAGNTIYF. CDR3 coding DNA: TGTGCTAGTGGTTTGGTCCTGGGGGCGGCTGGAAACACCATATATTTT.

This clone was counted a single time. This rearrangement joins TRBV10-3 to TRBJ2-3; unclear D gene. V shed 1 base and J shed 0 bases, with 8 bases lying between them. CDR3 length: 15 residues. Germline CDR1 is ENHRY and CDR2 is SYGVKD. In DNA form, the CDR3 reads TGTGCCATCAGTGAGTTTACAGACAGCACAGATACGCAGTATTTT. Its translation is CAISEFTDSTDTQYF.

The V gene is TRBV29-1, the J gene TRBJ1-1; D gene unclear. Germline loops: CDR1 SQVTM, CDR2 ANQGSEA. V was clipped by 0 bases and J by 6 bases, with 8 bases between them. This CDR3 is built from 12 residues. CDR3 DNA sequence: TGCAGCGTTGAAGATAGAAACGCTGAAGCTTTCTTT. It encodes CSVEDRNAEAFF.

V is TRBV19 and J is TRBJ1-5, with TRBD1 matching over 7 bases. Looked up from germline, CDR1 is LNHDA and CDR2 is SQIVND (reference sequence). After removal of 0 bases from V and 7 bases from J, the junction contained 6 bases not matched to a gene. The CDR3 runs to 15 residues. CDR3 DNA sequence: TGTGCCAGTAGTATAGAGGAGGGGGCCCGCCAGCCCCAGCATTTT. It is translated as CASSIEEGARQPQHF.

The chain employs TRBV10-3 and TRBJ1-1; D remains unclear. V lost 3 bases to trimming and J lost 4 bases, with 15 bases between them. Germline-derived CDR1 and CDR2 are ENHRY and SYGVKD. CDR3 length: 15 residues. The CDR3 loop is CAISDPVRSTTEAFF. The DNA of the CDR3 is TGTGCCATCAGTGACCCGGTTCGGAGCACCACTGAAGCTTTCTTT.

This chain's CDR3 is CASSSTGTSGTRGYEQYF. CDR3 sequence (DNA): TGCGCCAGCAGCAGCACCGGGACTAGCGGGACGAGGGGCTACGAGCAGTACTTC. The rearrangement joins TRBV5-1 to TRBJ2-7; 13 nucleotides line up with TRBD2. CDR3 length: 18 residues. Germline V gives CDR1 SGHRS, CDR2 YFSETQ. V lost 4 bases, J lost 3 bases, and 13 bases stayed unmatched.

V is TRBV27 and J is TRBJ2-7; maybe TRBD2 (5 bases). Deletions cut 5 bases from V and 0 bases from J, with 8 bases between. This CDR3 region has 13 residues. The germline V gene has CDR1 MNHEY and CDR2 SMNVEV (reference sequence). CDR3 in DNA: TGTGCCAGCAGTGTAGCGTACTCCTACGAGCAGTACTTC. Translation gives CASSVAYSYEQYF.

The chain uses TRBV7-9 and TRBJ1-1; unclear D gene. This CDR3 comprises 14 residues. The V end lost 3 bases, the J end lost 3 bases, and 11 bases lay between the germline ends. Per the germline V gene, CDR1 is SEHNR and CDR2 is FQNEAQ (reference sequence). CDR3 coding DNA: TGTGCCAGCAGCTTTCAGGAGAGGTACACTGAAGCTTTCTTT. Encoded protein: CASSFQERYTEAFF.

The genes are TRBV6-5 and TRBJ1-5; D is perhaps TRBD1 (5 bases). Looked up from germline, CDR1 is MNHEY and CDR2 is SVGAGI. The CDR3 consists of 13 residues. The ends were cut back, 7 bases at V and 3 bases at J, with 10 bases in the middle. The CDR3 DNA reads TGTGCCAGCATGGCGGACAACAATCAGCCCCAGCATTTT. It codes for CASMADNNQPQHF.

This chain links TRBV27 with TRBJ2-3; 8 bases agree with TRBD2. The CDR3 totals 14 residues. Unmatched junction bases numbered 2, after V lost 4 bases and J lost 2 bases. Germline V CDR1 and CDR2: MNHEY, SMNVEV (reference sequence). CDR3 amino acids: CASSYGGATDTQYF. As DNA, the CDR3 is TGTGCCAGCAGTTACGGGGGGGCCACAGATACGCAGTATTTT.

V and J are TRBV27 and TRBJ2-1, with D perhaps TRBD2 (5 bases). CDR1 is MNHEY, CDR2 SMNVEV, per germline (reference sequence). This CDR3 is built from 17 residues. V was trimmed by 3 bases and J by 7 bases, leaving 22 bases between them. CDR3 region: CASSFVRGRGVGNEQFF. For the CDR3, the DNA is TGTGCCAGCAGTTTCGTCCGCGGTCGGGGAGTAGGGAATGAGCAGTTCTTC.

The gene calls are TRBV30 and TRBJ2-7; no clear D. Germline CDR1 reads GTSNPN; CDR2 reads SVGIG (reference sequence). V lost 0 bases, J lost 0 bases, and 9 bases lay in between. CDR3 length: 14 amino acids. The CDR3 sequence: CAWSVLGFSYEQYF. The CDR3 DNA reads TGTGCCTGGAGTGTACTGGGATTCTCCTACGAGCAGTACTTC.

The gene calls are TRBV5-1 and TRBJ1-3, with TRBD1 as a possible D gene (5 bases). CDR1 is SGHRS, CDR2 YFSETQ, per germline. The CDR3 consists of 14 residues. Trimming stripped 4 bases from V and 0 bases from J, with 8 bases between. This CDR3 reads CASSRDPSGNTIYF. The CDR3 nucleotides are TGCGCCAGCAGCAGGGACCCCTCTGGAAACACCATATATTTT.

The genes are TRBV10-3 and TRBJ2-3; 9 positions agree with TRBD2. V was clipped by 7 bases and J by 3 bases; unmatched bases: 11. CDR3 length: 16 residues. Germline assignment: CDR1 ENHRY and CDR2 SYGVKD. This CDR3 reads CAIKGSGSGGTDTQYF. The CDR3 DNA is TGTGCCATCAAGGGTAGCGGGAGCGGCGGGACAGATACGCAGTATTTT.

CDR3 residues: CASSLHAGGTDTQYF. The CDR3 DNA follows: TGTGCCAGCAGCTTACATGCGGGGGGGACAGATACGCAGTATTTT. V usage is TRBV7-9 and J usage is TRBJ2-3; 9 nucleotides align to TRBD2. Germline V gene sequence: CDR1 SEHNR, CDR2 FQNEAQ (reference sequence). J gave up 3 bases and V 2 bases, and 3 bases lay outside the gene matches. CDR3 length: 15 amino acids.

With respect to this clone: A read error may account for a junction end that differs from germline. This rearrangement joins TRBV3-1 (or the pseudogene TRBV3-2) to TRBJ2-4; 7 bases are a match to TRBD2. There are 13 residues in the CDR3. The germline V gene encodes CDR1 LGHDT and CDR2 YNNKEL (reference sequence). This CDR3 reads CASSQEVGLGETF. The CDR3, as DNA: TGTGCCAGCAGCCAAGAGGTTGGACTAGGGGAGACCTTC.

The gene calls are TRBV24-1 and TRBJ1-4, with D unclear. The CDR3 covers 11 residues. Germline assignment: CDR1 KGHDR and CDR2 SFDVKD. V was pared by 10 bases and J by 3 bases, with 5 bases between. Here the CDR3 reads CATCPNEKLFF. The CDR3 bases are TGTGCCACTTGTCCTAATGAAAAACTGTTTTTT.

In its sample, this clone was seen once. The chain joins TRBV6-5 to TRBJ2-3; D is possibly TRBD1 (6 bases). Trimming left V 2 bases short and J 2 bases short, with 11 bases between. The CDR3 consists of 15 residues. Germline lookup yields CDR1 MNHEY and CDR2 SVGAGI. CDR3 bases: TGTGCCAGCAGTTACGGGACAACAACCACAGATACGCAGTATTTT. It encodes CASSYGTTTTDTQYF.

This clone was seen a few times. This chain connects TRBV2 to TRBJ2-5; TRBD2 is a possible D gene (6 bases). This CDR3 spans 16 amino acids. Per the germline V gene, CDR1 is SNHLY and CDR2 is FYNNEI. V was cut by 1 base and J by 0 bases, with 12 bases left in between. The DNA of the CDR3 is TGTGCCAGCAGTGAAGGGCGGGACCCGTACCAAGAGACCCAGTACTTC. Protein: CASSEGRDPYQETQYF.

The chain couples TRBV7-9 to TRBJ2-1; D remains ambiguous. Trimming shortened V by 1 base and J by 2 bases, and 12 bases separated the two germline ends. Germline lookup yields CDR1 SEHNR and CDR2 FQNEAQ (reference sequence). The CDR3 has 16 residues. The CDR3 spells CASSLGTSPTYNEQFF. DNA of the CDR3: TGTGCCAGCAGCTTAGGAACTTCCCCAACCTACAATGAGCAGTTCTTC.